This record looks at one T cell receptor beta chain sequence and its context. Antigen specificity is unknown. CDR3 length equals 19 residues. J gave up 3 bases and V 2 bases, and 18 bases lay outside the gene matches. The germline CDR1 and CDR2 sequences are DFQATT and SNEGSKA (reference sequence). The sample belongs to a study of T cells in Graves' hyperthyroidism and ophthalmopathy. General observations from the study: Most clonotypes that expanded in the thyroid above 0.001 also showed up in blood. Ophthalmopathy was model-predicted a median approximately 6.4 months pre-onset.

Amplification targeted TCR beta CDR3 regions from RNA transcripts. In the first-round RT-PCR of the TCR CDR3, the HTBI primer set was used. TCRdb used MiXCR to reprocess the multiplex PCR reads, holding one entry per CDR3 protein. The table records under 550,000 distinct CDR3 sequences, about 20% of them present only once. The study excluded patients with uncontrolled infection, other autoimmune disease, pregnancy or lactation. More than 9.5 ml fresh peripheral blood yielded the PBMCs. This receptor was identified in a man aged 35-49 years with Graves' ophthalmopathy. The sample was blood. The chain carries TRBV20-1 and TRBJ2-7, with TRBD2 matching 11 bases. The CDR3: CSARPRLAGGTRSFYEQYF. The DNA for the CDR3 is TGCAGTGCTAGACCTCGCCTAGCGGGAGGCACCCGCTCCTTCTACGAGCAGTACTTC.